This T cell receptor (beta chain) was profiled in a study of blood T cell repertoires in COVID-19 (TCRdb year 2020). For the wider study: Samples from collaborators originated in the United States, Italy and Spain and spanned both the acute and convalescent phases of COVID-19. The samples were drawn from the first 160 participants of the ongoing ImmuneRACE study and from roughly 1,300 subjects provided by 6 global collaborators. Deeply sampled blood TCRbeta repertoires from subjects exposed to, actively infected with, or recovered from COVID-19 were included in the dataset. Where available, HLA class I and class II types were obtained from metadata supplied by the sample provider rather than from assay-based typing. A freely available public database, intended as a resource for researchers studying the immune response to SARS-CoV-2, is where the repertoires were released. The sample metadata nearly always contained a de-identified subject ID, COVID-19 status, age in years and sex. The material from the prospective study consisted of cDNA or gDNA derived from T cells, B-cell-depleted T cells, or PBMCs.

This clone was seen only once. Its antigen is not yet known. Base qualities are not at hand, and no much larger clone is one base apart. Beyond this particular receptor, the publication reports: How much clinical and demographic metadata was included differed by source and by participant, and the metadata was provided uncurated.

The CDR3 spans 13 residues, from the cysteine through the phenylalanine. Solely the CDR3 DNA is kept, with 39 bases framed from the first base. V loses 2 bases of germline sequence and J loses 2 bases, and the interval between the two ends is 7 bases. The germline V gene yields SGHNT for CDR1 and YENEEA for CDR2. The immunoSEQ Assay, a bias-controlled multiplex PCR, was used to amplify TCRbeta CDR3 regions from genomic DNA. For the original study's pipeline: Within the assay, amplification of reference gene primers was used to estimate how many nucleated cells each sample contained. To quantify the absolute abundance of each unique TCRbeta CDR3 rearrangement, sequence reads were collapsed and filtered. For each sample, productive Simpson clonality was calculated by taking the square root of Simpson's diversity index across productive rearrangements. The source is immuneACCESS, and TCRdb retained only in-frame sequences with V and J called. Part of the clones is not carried over; for the studies checked, unresolved V genes explain less than half of this, and the remainder is unexplained. V and J calls and clone size are those listed in that table; D and trimming were worked out from the DNA. This sample is represented by some 240,000 clones; around 87% of them were singletons. Jointly, the top ten make up 3.3% of the sample.

In the prospective study, participants were roughly 18 to 100 years old, resided in 24 geographic areas of the United States, and were enrolled through a virtual design. To assign participants to cohorts, the prospective study relied on clinical history that participants themselves reported in a screening survey and a study questionnaire. Mobile phlebotomists in the prospective study collected whole blood, serum and a nasopharyngeal or oropharyngeal swab from every participant. Over a roughly two-month period, participants in the prospective study had the option of providing additional blood draws and questionnaires. Before DNA extraction, blood samples from the prospective study were shipped at room temperature or frozen.

The source material was PBMCs or T cells enriched from blood (not recorded which). The chain is encoded by TRBV11-3 joined to TRBJ2-7; TRBD1 is a possible D gene, resting on 5 matching bases. The TCR was taken from a woman between 40 and 55 years old with acute COVID-19. The encoded CDR3 is CASSLQGTYEQYF. The base sequence is TGTGCCAGCAGCTTACAGGGAACCTACGAGCAGTACTTC.